Listed below are T cell receptor beta chains from one sample, sequenced in a study of STAT5B mutations in CD4+ large granular lymphocyte leukemia. Sequencing used immunoSEQ multiplex PCR; TCRdb keeps in-frame clones, though not all of them. The data show 20,000 to 25,000 clones, around 80% seen once. The sequenced sample consisted of CD4+ T cells from blood buffy coats. These receptors all come from a human donor in good health. CDR3s include the opening cysteine and the closing phenylalanine or tryptophan. Each record gives: V gene, J gene, CDR3 protein.

v_call: TRBV18; j_call: .; cdr3_aa: CASSGEDEQYF
v_call: TRBV2; j_call: TRBJ1-2; cdr3_aa: CASSAGTVDGYTF
v_call: TRBV5-8; j_call: TRBJ1-5; cdr3_aa: CASSYPAGRSNQPQHF
v_call: TRBV6-1; j_call: TRBJ1-5; cdr3_aa: CASSNGAHQPQHF
v_call: TRBV11-2; j_call: TRBJ2-7; cdr3_aa: CASSLEGTQGEYF
v_call: TRBV10-3; j_call: TRBJ2-7; cdr3_aa: CAISEASYEQYF
v_call: TRBV7-8; j_call: TRBJ2-1; cdr3_aa: CASSQMSGIYYNEQFF
v_call: TRBV7-9; j_call: TRBJ2-7; cdr3_aa: CASSSPRVGGSAYEQYF
v_call: TRBV6-5; j_call: TRBJ2-7; cdr3_aa: CASSYPVGYGSHEQYF
v_call: TRBV2; j_call: TRBJ2-5; cdr3_aa: CASSRTSGRGTQYF
v_call: TRBV7-2; j_call: TRBJ2-7; cdr3_aa: CASSIGTSRGNEQYF
v_call: TRBV28; j_call: TRBJ1-2; cdr3_aa: CASSLLGNYGYTF
v_call: TRBV6-5; j_call: TRBJ2-7; cdr3_aa: CASKGTGFLEQYF
v_call: TRBV19; j_call: TRBJ1-4; cdr3_aa: CASKMWTATNEKLFF
v_call: TRBV6-1; j_call: TRBJ2-2; cdr3_aa: CASSEASSGRPGELFF
v_call: TRBV10-3; j_call: TRBJ2-5; cdr3_aa: CAIRDLEGQETQYF
v_call: TRBV6-5; j_call: TRBJ1-2; cdr3_aa: CASRTGTVNYGYTF
v_call: TRBV21-1; j_call: TRBJ2-1; cdr3_aa: CASSKAGPENEQFF
v_call: TRBV5-6; j_call: TRBJ2-1; cdr3_aa: CASTKPGQHNEQFF
v_call: TRBV10-1; j_call: TRBJ1-1; cdr3_aa: CASSDGTNTEAFF
v_call: TRBV5-1; j_call: TRBJ1-1; cdr3_aa: CASSLLSISEAFF
v_call: TRBV10-1; j_call: TRBJ1-5; cdr3_aa: CASSPSALEPQHF
v_call: TRBV5-1; j_call: TRBJ2-1; cdr3_aa: CASSLGLASNEQFF
v_call: TRBV27; j_call: .; cdr3_aa: CASSLGVGDLPYEQYF
v_call: TRBV5-1; j_call: TRBJ2-3; cdr3_aa: CASTTGLAGGVVGRTDTQYF
v_call: TRBV5-1; j_call: TRBJ1-1; cdr3_aa: CASSLEVGLNTEAFF
v_call: TRBV30; j_call: TRBJ1-1; cdr3_aa: CAWSVTGANTEAFF
v_call: TRBV11-3; j_call: TRBJ2-1; cdr3_aa: CASSLVASGINEQFF
v_call: TRBV7-8; j_call: TRBJ2-3; cdr3_aa: CASSQTSGTDTQYF
v_call: TRBV27; j_call: .; cdr3_aa: CASSFDLASSYEQYF
v_call: TRBV5-1; j_call: TRBJ2-1; cdr3_aa: CASMKASGASYNEQFF
v_call: TRBV7-2; j_call: TRBJ2-5; cdr3_aa: CASSLGGQGWETQYF
v_call: TRBV9; j_call: TRBJ2-1; cdr3_aa: CASSVGGFWGVGNEQFF
v_call: TRBV11-3; j_call: TRBJ2-6; cdr3_aa: CASSYQGSHSGANVLTF
v_call: TRBV6-5; j_call: TRBJ1-1; cdr3_aa: CASSYDGVMNTEAFF
v_call: TRBV6-1; j_call: TRBJ1-1; cdr3_aa: CASSEWGQGSEAFF
v_call: TRBV28; j_call: TRBJ1-5; cdr3_aa: CASTTGGGSNQPQHF
v_call: TRBV27; j_call: TRBJ1-1; cdr3_aa: CASSFVRGHEAFF
v_call: TRBV6-6; j_call: TRBJ2-1; cdr3_aa: CASSSSVRGPRNEQFF
v_call: TRBV6-6; j_call: TRBJ1-3; cdr3_aa: CASSFRDRGGNTIYF
v_call: TRBV10-1; j_call: TRBJ2-2; cdr3_aa: CASSESGANTGELFF
v_call: TRBV7-9; j_call: TRBJ1-1; cdr3_aa: CASSLTPTVRGTEAFF
v_call: TRBV4-1; j_call: TRBJ2-1; cdr3_aa: CASSHYNEQFF
v_call: TRBV9; j_call: TRBJ2-1; cdr3_aa: CASSEGNPYNEQFF
v_call: TRBV2; j_call: TRBJ1-3; cdr3_aa: CASSVDSGNTIYF
v_call: TRBV5-1; j_call: TRBJ2-7; cdr3_aa: CASSPEQGRTEQYF
v_call: TRBV18; j_call: TRBJ2-2; cdr3_aa: CASSLRFAGAGELFF
v_call: TRBV5-8; j_call: TRBJ2-7; cdr3_aa: CASGGQGWEQYF
v_call: TRBV6-5; j_call: TRBJ1-1; cdr3_aa: CASSYSGQAVTEAFF
v_call: TRBV19; j_call: TRBJ2-3; cdr3_aa: CASSPQRTSKDTQYF
v_call: TRBV2; j_call: TRBJ2-5; cdr3_aa: CASQGDRGYETQYF
v_call: TRBV7-8; j_call: TRBJ2-5; cdr3_aa: CASSLYSVQETQYF
v_call: TRBV27; j_call: TRBJ2-7; cdr3_aa: CASQGLADNYEQYF
v_call: TRBV11-2; j_call: TRBJ2-7; cdr3_aa: CASSLGPLGGRLYEQYF
v_call: TRBV6-1; j_call: TRBJ2-1; cdr3_aa: CASSDEGRFYNEQFF
v_call: TRBV2; j_call: TRBJ2-2; cdr3_aa: CASSASEFATGELFF